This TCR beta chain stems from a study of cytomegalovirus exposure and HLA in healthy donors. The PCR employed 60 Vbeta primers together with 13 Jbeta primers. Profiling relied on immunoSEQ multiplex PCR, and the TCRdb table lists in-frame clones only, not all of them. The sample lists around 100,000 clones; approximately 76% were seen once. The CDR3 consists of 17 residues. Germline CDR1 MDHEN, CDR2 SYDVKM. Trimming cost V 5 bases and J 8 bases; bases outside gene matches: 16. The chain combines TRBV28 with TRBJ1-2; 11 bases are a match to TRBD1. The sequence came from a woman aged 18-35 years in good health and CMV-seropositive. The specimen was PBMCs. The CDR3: CASSPHPWTGGVDGYTF. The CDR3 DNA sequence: TGTGCCAGCAGTCCGCATCCCTGGACAGGGGGCGTTGACGGCTACACCTTC.